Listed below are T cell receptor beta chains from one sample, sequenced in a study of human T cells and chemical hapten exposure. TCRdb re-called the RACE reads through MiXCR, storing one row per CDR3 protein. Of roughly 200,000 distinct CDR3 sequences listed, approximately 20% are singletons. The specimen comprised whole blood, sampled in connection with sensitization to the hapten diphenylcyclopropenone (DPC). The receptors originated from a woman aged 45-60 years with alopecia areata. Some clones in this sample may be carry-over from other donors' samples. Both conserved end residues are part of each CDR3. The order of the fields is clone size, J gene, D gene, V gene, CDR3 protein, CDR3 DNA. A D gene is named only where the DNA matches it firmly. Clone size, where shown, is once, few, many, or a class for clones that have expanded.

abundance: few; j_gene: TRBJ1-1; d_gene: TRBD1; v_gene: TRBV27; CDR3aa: CASKNRGDTEAFF; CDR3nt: TGTGCCAGCAAGAACAGGGGAGACACTGAAGCTTTCTTT
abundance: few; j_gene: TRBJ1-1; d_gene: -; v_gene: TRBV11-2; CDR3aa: CASRTTWGNTEAFF; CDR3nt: TGTGCCAGCAGGACCACCTGGGGTAACACTGAAGCTTTCTTT
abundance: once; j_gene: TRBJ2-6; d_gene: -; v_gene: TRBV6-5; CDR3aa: CASSPHSGESGANVLTF; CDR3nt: TGTGCCAGCAGTCCACATTCAGGGGAATCTGGGGCCAACGTCCTGACTTTC
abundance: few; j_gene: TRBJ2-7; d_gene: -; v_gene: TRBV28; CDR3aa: CASGGGRYEQYF; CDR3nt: TGTGCCAGTGGCGGAGGGAGGTACGAGCAGTACTTC
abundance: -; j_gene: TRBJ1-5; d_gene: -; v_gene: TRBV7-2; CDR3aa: CASSLVGSSNQPQHF; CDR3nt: TGTGCCAGCAGCTTAGTGGGGAGCTCTAATCAGCCCCAGCATTTT
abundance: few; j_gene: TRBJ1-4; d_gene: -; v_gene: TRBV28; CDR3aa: CATQGREKLFF; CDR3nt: TGTGCGACACAGGGAAGGGAAAAACTGTTTTTT
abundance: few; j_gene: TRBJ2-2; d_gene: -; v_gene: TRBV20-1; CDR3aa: CSARTVATGELFF; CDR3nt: TGCAGTGCTAGGACAGTAGCTACCGGGGAGCTGTTTTTT
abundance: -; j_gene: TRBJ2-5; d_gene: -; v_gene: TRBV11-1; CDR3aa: CASSGTETPAGVQYF; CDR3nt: TGTGCCAGCAGCGGCACAGAAACACCCGCCGGAGTCCAGTACTTC
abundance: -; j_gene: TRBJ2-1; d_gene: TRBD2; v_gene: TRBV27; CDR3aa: CASSLIRLARYNEQFF; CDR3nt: TGTGCCAGCAGTTTAATTCGACTAGCGCGCTACAATGAGCAGTTCTTC
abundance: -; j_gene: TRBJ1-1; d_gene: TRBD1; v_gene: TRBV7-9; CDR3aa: CASSALTGGGNPEAFF; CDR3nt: TGTGCCAGCTCCGCCCTAACAGGGGGGGGGAATCCTGAAGCTTTCTTT
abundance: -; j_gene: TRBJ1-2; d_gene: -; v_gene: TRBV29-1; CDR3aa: CSVTSGNYGYTF; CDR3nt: TGCAGCGTTACGTCAGGGAACTATGGCTACACCTTC
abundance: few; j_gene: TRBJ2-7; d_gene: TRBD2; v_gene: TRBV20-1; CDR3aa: CSASGGAGSSYEQYF; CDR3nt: TGCAGTGCTAGTGGGGGAGCGGGAAGTTCCTACGAGCAGTACTTC
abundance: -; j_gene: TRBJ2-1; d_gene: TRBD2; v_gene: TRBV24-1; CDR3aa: CVTPAGAGVNEQFF; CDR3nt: TGTGTCACCCCCGCTGGAGCGGGAGTCAATGAGCAGTTCTTC